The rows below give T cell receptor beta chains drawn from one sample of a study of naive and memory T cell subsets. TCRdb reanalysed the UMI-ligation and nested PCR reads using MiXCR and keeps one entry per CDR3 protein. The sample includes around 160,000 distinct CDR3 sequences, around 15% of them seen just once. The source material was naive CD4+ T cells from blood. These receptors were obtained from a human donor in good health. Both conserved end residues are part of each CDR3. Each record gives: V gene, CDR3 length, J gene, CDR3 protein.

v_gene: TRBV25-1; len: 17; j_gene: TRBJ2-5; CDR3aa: CASSAAPDRGLWETQYF
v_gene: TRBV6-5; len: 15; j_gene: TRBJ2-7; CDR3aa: CASSPRGQGAYEQYF
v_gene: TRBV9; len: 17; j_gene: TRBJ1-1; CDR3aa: CASSPRGKGGLNTEAFF
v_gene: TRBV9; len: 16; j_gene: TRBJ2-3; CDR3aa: CASSVLAGPSTDTQYF
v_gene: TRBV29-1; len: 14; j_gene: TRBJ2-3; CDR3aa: CSVEEGGGTDTQYF
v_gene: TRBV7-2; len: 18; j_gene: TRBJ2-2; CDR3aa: CASSLVGLAGGPSGELFF
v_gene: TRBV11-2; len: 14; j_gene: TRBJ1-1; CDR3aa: CASSLDGADTEAFF
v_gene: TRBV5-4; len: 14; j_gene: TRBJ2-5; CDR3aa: CASSLQLAGETQYF
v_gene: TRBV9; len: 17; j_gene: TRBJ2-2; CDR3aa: CASSVGLAGVGTGELFF
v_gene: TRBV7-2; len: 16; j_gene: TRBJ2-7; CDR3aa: CASSAWQERYSYEQYF
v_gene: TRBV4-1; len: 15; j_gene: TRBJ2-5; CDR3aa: CASSQDGRSQETQYF
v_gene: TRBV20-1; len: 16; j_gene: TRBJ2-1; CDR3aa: CSASPPAELSYNEQFF
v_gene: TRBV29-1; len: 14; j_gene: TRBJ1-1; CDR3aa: CSVEGGAGNTEAFF
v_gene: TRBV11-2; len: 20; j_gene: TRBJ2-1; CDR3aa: CASSLVGTSGSRSSYNEQFF
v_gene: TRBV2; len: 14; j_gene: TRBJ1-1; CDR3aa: CASRARQGRTEAFF
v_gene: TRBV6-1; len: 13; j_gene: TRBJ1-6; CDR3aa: CASSEDGGSPLHF
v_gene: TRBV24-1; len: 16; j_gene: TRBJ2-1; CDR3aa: CATSDSTGTNPVEQFF
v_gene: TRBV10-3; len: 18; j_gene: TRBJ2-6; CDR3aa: CAIAPGGQLNSGANVLTF
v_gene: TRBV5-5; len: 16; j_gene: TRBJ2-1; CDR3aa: CASSPWGPRGLGEQFF
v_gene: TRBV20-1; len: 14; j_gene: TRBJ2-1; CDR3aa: CSARVRVLNNEQFF
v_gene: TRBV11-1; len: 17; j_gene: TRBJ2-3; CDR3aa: CASSFREGLPRSDTQYF
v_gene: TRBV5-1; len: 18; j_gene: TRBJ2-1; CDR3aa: CASSGVTSGFSLYNEQFF
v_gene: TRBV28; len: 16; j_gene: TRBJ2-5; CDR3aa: CASSSFRTTRASTQYF
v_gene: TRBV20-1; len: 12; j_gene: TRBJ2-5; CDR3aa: CSASGGRETQYF
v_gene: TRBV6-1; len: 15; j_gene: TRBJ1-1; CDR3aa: CASSAVAAGDTEAFF
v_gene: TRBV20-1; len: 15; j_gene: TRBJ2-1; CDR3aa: CSVRWTGGSGNEQFF
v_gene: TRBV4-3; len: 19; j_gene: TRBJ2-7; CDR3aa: CASSPVRQITILISYEQYF
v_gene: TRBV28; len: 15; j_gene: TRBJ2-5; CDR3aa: CASSPRTSWGETQYF
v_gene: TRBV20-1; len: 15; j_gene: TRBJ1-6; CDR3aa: CSAREVDRVNSPLHF
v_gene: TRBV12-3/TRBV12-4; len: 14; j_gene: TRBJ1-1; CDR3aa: CASSFATQSTEAFF
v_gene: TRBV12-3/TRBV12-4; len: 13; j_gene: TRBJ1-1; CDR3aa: CASSFLVNTEAFF
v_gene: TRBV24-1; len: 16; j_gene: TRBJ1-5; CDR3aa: CATSDRTGQGNQPQHF
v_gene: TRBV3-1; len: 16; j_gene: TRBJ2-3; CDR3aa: CASSQEPSGHTDTQYF
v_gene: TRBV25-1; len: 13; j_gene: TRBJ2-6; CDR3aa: CASLYSGANVLTF
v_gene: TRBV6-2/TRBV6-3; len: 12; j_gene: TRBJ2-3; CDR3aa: CASSRGRDTQYF
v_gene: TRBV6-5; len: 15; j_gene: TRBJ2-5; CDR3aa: CASSHRDRGQETQYF
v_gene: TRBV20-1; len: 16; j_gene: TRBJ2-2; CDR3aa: CSARPSGTGETGELFF
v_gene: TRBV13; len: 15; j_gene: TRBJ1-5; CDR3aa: CASSLSGVLDQPQHF
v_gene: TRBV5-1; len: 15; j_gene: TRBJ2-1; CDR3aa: CASSLVLTGGNEQFF
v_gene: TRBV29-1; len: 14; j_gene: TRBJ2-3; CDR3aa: CSVEAESGSDTQYF